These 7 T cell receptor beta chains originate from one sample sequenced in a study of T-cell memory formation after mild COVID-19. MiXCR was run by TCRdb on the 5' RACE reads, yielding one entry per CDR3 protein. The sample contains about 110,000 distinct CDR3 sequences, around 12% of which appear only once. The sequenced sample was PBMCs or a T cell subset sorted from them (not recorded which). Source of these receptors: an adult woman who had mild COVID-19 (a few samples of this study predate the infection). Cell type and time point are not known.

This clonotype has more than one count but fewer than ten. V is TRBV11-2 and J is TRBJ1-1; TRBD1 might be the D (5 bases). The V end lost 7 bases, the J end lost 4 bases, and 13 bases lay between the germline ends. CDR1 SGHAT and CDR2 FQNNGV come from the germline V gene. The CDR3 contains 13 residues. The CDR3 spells CASTDLGGTEAFF. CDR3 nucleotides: TGTGCCAGCACCGATCTGGGGGGCACTGAAGCTTTCTTT.

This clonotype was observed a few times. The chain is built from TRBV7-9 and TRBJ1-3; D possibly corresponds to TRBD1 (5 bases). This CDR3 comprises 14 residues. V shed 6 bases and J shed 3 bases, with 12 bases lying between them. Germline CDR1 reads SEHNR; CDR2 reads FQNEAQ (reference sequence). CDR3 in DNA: TGTGCCAGCAGGGACACACATCTTGGAAACACCATATATTTT. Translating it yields CASRDTHLGNTIYF.

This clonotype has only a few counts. The CDR3 reads CASSKESDEPFDLNTEAFF. DNA for the CDR3: TGTGCCAGCAGCAAAGAAAGCGACGAGCCATTCGATTTGAACACTGAAGCTTTCTTT. V and J are TRBV21-1 and TRBJ1-1. TRBV21-1 is a listed pseudogene. The CDR3 sequence is 19 residues long.

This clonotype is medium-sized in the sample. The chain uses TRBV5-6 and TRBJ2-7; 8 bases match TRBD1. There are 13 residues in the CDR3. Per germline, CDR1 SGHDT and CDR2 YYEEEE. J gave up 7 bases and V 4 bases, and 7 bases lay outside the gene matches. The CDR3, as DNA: TGTGCCAGCAGCGCGGACAGGGTGCGGGAGCAGTACTTC. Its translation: CASSADRVREQYF.

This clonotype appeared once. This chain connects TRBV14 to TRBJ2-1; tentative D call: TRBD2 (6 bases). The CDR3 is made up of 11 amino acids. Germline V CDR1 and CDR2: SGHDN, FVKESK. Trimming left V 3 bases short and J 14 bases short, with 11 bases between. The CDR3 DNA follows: TGTGCCAGCAGCCACGAGGAGGGGAAGTTCTTC. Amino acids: CASSHEEGKFF.

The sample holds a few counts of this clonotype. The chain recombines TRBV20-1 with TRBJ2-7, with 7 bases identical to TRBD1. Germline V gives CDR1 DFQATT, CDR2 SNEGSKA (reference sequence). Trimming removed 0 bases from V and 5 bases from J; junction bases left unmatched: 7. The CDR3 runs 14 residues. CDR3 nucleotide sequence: TGCAGTGCTAGAGATCCACCCAGGGGGAACGAGCAGTACTTC. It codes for CSARDPPRGNEQYF.

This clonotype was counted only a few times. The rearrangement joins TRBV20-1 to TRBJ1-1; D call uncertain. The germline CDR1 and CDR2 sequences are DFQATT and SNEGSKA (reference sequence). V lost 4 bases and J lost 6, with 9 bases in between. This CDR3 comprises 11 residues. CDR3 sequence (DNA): TGCAGTGCTACGAGAGGGTCTGAAGCTTTCTTT. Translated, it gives CSATRGSEAFF.